This paragraph covers one T cell receptor (beta chain) sequence. This sample is drawn from a study of control samples from healthy donors and cancer patients. TCRdb's copy holds only in-frame clones and misses some; the assay was immunoSEQ multiplex PCR. The table has about 59,000 clones, roughly 90% seen once. Germline trimming cut 5 bases from V and 10 bases from J; bases unmatched to any gene: 13. CDR1 is SGHNT and CDR2 is YENEEA in the germline V gene. The CDR3 totals 17 residues. The TCR originated in a middle-aged man with colorectal cancer. J is TRBJ1-6 and V is TRBV11-3; the match to TRBD1 covers 11 bases. The sequenced sample was PBMCs. CDR3 amino acids: CASSPGTGGLRGSPLHF. CDR3 DNA sequence: TGTGCCAGCAGCCCAGGGACAGGGGGACTTCGAGGCTCACCCCTCCACTTT.